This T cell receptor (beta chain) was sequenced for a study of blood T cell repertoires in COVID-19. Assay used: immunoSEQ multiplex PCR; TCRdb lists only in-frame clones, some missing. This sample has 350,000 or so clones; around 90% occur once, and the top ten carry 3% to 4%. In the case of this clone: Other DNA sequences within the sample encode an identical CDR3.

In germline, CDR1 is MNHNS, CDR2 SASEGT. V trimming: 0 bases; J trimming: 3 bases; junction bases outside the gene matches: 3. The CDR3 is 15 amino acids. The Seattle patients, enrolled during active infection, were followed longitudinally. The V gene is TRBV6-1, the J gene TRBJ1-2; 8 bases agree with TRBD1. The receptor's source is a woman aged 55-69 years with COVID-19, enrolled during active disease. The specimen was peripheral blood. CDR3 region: CASSEAGTGDYGYTF. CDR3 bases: TGTGCCAGCAGTGAAGCAGGGACAGGAGACTATGGCTACACCTTC.